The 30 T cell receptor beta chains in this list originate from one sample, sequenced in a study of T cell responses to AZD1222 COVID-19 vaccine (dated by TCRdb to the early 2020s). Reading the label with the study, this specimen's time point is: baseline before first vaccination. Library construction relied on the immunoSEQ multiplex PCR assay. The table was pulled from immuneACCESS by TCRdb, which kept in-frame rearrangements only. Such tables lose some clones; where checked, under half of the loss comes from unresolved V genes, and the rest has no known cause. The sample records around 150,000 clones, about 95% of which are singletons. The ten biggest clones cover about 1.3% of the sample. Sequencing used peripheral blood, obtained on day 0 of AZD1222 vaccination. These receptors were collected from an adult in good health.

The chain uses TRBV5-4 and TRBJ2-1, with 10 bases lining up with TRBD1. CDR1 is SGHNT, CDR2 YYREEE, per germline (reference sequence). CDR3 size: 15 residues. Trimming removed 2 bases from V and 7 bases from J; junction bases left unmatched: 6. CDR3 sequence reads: CASSFYGQGGNEQFF. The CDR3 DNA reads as TGTGCCAGCAGCTTCTACGGACAGGGGGGGAATGAGCAGTTCTTC.

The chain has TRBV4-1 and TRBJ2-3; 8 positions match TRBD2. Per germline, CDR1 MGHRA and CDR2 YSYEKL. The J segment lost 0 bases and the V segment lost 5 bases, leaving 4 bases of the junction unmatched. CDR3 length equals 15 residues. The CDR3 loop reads CASSISGTSTDTQYF. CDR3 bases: TGCGCCAGCAGCATTAGCGGGACTAGCACAGATACGCAGTATTTT.

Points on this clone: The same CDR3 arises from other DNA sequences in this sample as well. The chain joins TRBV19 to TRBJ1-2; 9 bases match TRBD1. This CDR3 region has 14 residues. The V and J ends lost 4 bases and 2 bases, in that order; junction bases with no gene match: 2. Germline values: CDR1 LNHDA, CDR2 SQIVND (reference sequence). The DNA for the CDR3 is TGTGCCAGTAGTACCACAGGGGGCAACTATGGCTACACCTTC. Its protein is CASSTTGGNYGYTF. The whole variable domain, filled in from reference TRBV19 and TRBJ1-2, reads DGGITQSPKYLFRKEGQNVTLSCEQNLNHDAMYWYRQDPGQGLRLIYYSQIVNDFQKGDIAEGYSVSREKKESFPLTVTSAQKNPTAFYLCASSTTGGNYGYTFGSGTRLTVV.

CDR3 loop: CASSLGTVYNEQFF. In DNA form, the CDR3 reads TGTGCCAGCAGCTTGGGGACAGTCTACAATGAGCAGTTCTTC. This chain connects TRBV5-5 to TRBJ2-1; weak D call: TRBD1 (6 bases). CDR1 SGHKS and CDR2 YYEKEE come from the germline V gene (reference sequence). This CDR3 comprises 14 residues. V lost 0 bases, J lost 3 bases, and 7 bases lay in between. Variable domain in full (rest from reference TRBV5-5 and TRBJ2-1): DAGVTQSPTHLIKTRGQQVTLRCSPISGHKSVSWYQQVLGQGPQFIFQYYEKEERGRGNFPDRFSARQFPNYSSELNVNALLLGDSALYLCASSLGTVYNEQFFGPGTRLTVL.

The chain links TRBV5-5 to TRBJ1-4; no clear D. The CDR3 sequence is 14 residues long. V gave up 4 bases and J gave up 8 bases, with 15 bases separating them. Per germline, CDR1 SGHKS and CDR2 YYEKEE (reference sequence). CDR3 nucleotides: TGTGCCAGCAGCCTGGAATGGGGATCCGAAAAACTGTTTTTT. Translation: CASSLEWGSEKLFF.

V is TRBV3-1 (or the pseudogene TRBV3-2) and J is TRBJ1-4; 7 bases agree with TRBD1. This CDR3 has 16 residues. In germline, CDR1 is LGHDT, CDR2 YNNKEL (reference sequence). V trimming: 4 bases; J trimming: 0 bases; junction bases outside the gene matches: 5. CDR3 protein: CASSLTGISTNEKLFF. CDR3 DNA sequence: TGTGCCAGCAGCCTGACAGGGATATCAACTAATGAAAAACTGTTTTTT.

The DNA of the CDR3 is TGTGCCAGCAGCTTAGCTATAGCGGGGATCACAGATACGCAGTATTTT. This codes for CASSLAIAGITDTQYF. The chain employs TRBV7-2 and TRBJ2-3; 8 bases are a match to TRBD2. The CDR3 spans 16 residues. Germline loops: CDR1 SGHTA, CDR2 FQGNSA. Unmatched junction bases numbered 4, after V lost 0 bases and J lost 2 bases.

The CDR3 nucleotides are TGTGCCAGCTCACCACCGGGGGGGCGCGAGCAGTACGTC. Translated, it gives CASSPPGGREQYV. The chain has TRBV18 and TRBJ2-7; tentative D call: TRBD2 (7 bases). V was cut by 0 bases and J by 6 bases, with 9 bases left in between. There are 13 residues in the CDR3. Germline CDR1 and CDR2: KGHSH and LQKENI.

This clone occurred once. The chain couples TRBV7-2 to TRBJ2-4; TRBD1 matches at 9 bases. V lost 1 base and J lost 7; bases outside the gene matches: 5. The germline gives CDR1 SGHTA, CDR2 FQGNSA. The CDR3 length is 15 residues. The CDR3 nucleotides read TGTGCCAGCAGCTTAGTAGGGACAGGGCGCAACATTCAGTACTTC. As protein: CASSLVGTGRNIQYF.

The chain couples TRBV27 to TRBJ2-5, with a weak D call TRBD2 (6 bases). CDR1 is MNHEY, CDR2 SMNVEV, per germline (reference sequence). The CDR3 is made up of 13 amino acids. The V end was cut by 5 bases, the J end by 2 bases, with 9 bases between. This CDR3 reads CASSKRAQETQYF. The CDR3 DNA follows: TGTGCCAGCAGTAAGCGGGCTCAAGAGACCCAGTACTTC.

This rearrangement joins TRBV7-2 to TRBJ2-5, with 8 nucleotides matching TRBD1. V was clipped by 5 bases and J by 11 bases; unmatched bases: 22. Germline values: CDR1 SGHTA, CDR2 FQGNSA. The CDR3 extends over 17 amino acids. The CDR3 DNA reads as TGTGCCAGCAGCCCCCCGCTCCTGGACAGGGTGTTTGGGGAGCAGTACTTC. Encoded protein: CASSPPLLDRVFGEQYF.

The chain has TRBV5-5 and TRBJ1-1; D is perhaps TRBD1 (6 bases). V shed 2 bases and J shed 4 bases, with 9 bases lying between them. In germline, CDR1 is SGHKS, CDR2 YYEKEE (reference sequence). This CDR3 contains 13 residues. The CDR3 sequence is CASSFGGGTEAFF. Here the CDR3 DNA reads TGTGCCAGCAGCTTTGGAGGGGGCACTGAAGCTTTCTTT.

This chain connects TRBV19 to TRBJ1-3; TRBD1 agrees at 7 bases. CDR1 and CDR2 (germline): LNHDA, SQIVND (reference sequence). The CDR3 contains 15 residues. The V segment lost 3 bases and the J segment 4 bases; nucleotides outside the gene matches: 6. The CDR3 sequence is CASSISGTAGNTIYF. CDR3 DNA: TGTGCCAGTAGTATTTCCGGGACAGCAGGAAACACCATATATTTT.

For the CDR3, the DNA is TGTGCCAGCAGTTACTCGAACTACGAGCAGTACGTC. Translated: CASSYSNYEQYV. This chain joins TRBV6-6 and TRBJ2-7, with D uncertain. Per the germline V gene, CDR1 is MNHNY and CDR2 is SVGAGI (reference sequence). CDR3 length equals 12 residues. The V end was cut by 0 bases, the J end by 3 bases, with 3 bases between.

The DNA for the CDR3 is TGCGCCAGCAGCCTACCCTCCGCACTAGCGGGCGGGGATGAGCAGTTCTTC. It encodes CASSLPSALAGGDEQFF. The chain couples TRBV4-1 to TRBJ2-1, with 9 bases that match TRBD2. This CDR3 region has 17 residues. Germline CDR1 and CDR2: MGHRA and YSYEKL. V shed 4 bases, J shed 8 bases, and the junction held 15 bases outside the gene matches.

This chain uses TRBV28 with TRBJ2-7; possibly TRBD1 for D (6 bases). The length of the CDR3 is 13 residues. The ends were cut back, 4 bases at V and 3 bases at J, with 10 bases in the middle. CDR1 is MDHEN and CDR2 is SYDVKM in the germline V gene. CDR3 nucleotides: TGTGCCAGCAGTTCAGGACAGCACTACGAGCAGTACGTC. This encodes CASSSGQHYEQYV.

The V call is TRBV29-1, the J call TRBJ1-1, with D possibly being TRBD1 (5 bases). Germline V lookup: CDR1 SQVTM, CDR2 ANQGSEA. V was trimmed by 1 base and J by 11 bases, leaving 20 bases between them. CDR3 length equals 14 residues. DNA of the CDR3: TGCAGCGTTGAAGTTGGCGGGGCTTGGATTGGGGCTTTCTTT. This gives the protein CSVEVGGAWIGAFF.

DNA for the CDR3: TGTGCCAGCAGCTTAATCATCGGGTCTCAGCCCCAGCATTTT. Protein sequence: CASSLIIGSQPQHF. The rearrangement uses TRBV7-8 and TRBJ1-5; D is uncertain. This CDR3 has 14 residues. V was trimmed by 2 bases and J by 6 bases, leaving 11 bases between them. Germline CDR1 is SGHVS and CDR2 is FQNEAQ.

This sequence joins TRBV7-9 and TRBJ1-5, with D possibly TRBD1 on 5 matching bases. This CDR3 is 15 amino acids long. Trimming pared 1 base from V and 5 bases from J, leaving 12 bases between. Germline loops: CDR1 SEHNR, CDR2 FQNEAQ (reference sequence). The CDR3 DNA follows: TGTGCCAGCAGCTTAGTGGGGGGAAGAGATCAGCCCCAGCATTTT. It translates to CASSLVGGRDQPQHF.

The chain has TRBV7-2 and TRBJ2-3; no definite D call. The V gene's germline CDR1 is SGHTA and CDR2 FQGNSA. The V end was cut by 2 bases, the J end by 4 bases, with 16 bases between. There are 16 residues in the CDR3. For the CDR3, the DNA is TGTGCCAGCAGCTTATTGGGCCCCGGGCAGCCAGATACGCAGTATTTT. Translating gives CASSLLGPGQPDTQYF.

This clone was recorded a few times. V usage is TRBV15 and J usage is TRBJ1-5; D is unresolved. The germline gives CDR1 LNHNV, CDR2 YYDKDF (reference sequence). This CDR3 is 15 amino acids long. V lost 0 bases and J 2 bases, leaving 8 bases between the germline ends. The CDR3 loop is CATSRDLGGNQPQHF. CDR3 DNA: TGTGCCACCAGCAGAGATCTGGGAGGCAATCAGCCCCAGCATTTT.

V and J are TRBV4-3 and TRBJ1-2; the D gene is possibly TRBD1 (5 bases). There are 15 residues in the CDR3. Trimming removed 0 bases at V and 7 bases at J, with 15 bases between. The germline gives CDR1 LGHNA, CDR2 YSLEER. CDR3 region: CASSQDRGRVSGYTF. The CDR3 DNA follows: TGCGCCAGCAGCCAAGATCGGGGCAGGGTCAGTGGCTACACCTTC.

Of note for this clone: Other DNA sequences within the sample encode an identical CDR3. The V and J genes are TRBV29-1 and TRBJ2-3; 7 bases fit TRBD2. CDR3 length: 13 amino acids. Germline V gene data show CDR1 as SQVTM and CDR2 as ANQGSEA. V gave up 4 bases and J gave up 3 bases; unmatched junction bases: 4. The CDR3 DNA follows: TGCAGCGTTGGGACGGGGGGAACAGATACGCAGTATTTT. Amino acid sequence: CSVGTGGTDTQYF.

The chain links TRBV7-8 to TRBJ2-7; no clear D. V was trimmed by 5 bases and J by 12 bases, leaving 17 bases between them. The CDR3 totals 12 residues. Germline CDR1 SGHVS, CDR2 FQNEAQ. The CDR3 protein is CASSREVPPGYV. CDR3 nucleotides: TGTGCCAGCAGCCGTGAGGTCCCGCCGGGGTACGTC.

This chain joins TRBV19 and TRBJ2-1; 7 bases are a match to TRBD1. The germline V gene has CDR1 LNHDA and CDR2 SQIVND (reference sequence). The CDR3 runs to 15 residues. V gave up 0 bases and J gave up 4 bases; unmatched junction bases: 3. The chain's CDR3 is CASSIDRGSYNEQFF. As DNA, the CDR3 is TGTGCCAGTAGTATAGACAGGGGGAGTTACAATGAGCAGTTCTTC. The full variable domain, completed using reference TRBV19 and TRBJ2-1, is DGGITQSPKYLFRKEGQNVTLSCEQNLNHDAMYWYRQDPGQGLRLIYYSQIVNDFQKGDIAEGYSVSREKKESFPLTVTSAQKNPTAFYLCASSIDRGSYNEQFFGPGTRLTVL.

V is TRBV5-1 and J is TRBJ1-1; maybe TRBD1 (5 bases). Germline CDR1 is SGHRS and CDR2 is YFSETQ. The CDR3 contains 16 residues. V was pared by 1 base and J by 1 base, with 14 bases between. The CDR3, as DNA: TGCGCCAGCAGCTTGCAAGTCGGGGGGACGAACACTGAAGCTTTCTTT. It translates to CASSLQVGGTNTEAFF.

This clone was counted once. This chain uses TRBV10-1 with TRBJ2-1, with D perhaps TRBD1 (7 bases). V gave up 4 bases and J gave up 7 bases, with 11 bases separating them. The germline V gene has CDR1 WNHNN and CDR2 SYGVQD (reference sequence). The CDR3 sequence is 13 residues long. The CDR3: CASSASGGNEQFF. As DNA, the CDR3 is TGCGCCAGCAGTGCGTCAGGGGGGAATGAGCAGTTCTTC.

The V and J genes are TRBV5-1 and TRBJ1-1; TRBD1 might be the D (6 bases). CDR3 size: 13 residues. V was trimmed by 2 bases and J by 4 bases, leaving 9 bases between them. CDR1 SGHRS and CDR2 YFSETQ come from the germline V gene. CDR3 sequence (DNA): TGCGCCAGCAGCTTCCTCAGGGGCACTGAAGCTTTCTTT. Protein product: CASSFLRGTEAFF.

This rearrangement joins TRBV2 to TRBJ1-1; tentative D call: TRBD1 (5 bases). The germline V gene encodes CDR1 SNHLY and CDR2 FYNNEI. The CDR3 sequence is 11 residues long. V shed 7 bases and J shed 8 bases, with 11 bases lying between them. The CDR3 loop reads CASMGGREAFF. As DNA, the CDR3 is TGTGCCAGCATGGGGGGGAGGGAAGCTTTCTTT. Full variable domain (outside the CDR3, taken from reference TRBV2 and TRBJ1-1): EPEVTQTPSHQVTQMGQEVILRCVPISNHLYFYWYRQILGQKVEFLVSFYNNEISEKSEIFDDQFSVERPDGSNFTLKIRSTKLEDSAMYFCASMGGREAFFGQGTRLTVV.

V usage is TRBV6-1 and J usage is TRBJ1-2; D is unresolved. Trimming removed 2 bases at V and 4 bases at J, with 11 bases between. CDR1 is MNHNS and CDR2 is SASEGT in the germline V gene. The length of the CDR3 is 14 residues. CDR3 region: CASSERLGIYGYTF. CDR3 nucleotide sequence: TGTGCCAGCAGTGAACGTCTGGGGATCTATGGCTACACCTTC.